These 14 T cell receptor beta chains were all obtained from the same sample, sequenced in a study of neurological immune-mediated disorders. TCRdb analysed the 5' RACE reads with MiXCR anew, one entry per CDR3 protein. The table has roughly 52,000 distinct CDR3 sequences, under 4.5% seen once. The specimen sequenced was CD4+ T cells from blood. The origin of the receptors is a woman between 40 and 50 years old with multiple sclerosis.

This clonotype occurred many times. The junction departs from germline at one end; a sequencing error may be responsible. The CDR3 protein is CSVKDRGLGNGELFF. CDR3 coding DNA: TGCAGCGTTAAAGACAGGGGGCTCGGAAACGGGGAGCTGTTTTTT. V gene TRBV29-1 combines with J gene TRBJ2-2; 10 bases line up with TRBD1. The CDR3 length is 15 residues. CDR1 SQVTM and CDR2 ANQGSEA come from the germline V gene.

The table lists this clonotype with many counts. V usage is TRBV5-1 and J usage is TRBJ2-7, with D perhaps matching TRBD1 (6 bases). Looked up from germline, CDR1 is SGHRS and CDR2 is YFSETQ. Trimming stripped 3 bases from V and 3 bases from J, with 13 bases between. This CDR3 contains 14 residues. CDR3 region: CASSSGQIYYEQYF. CDR3 DNA sequence: TGCGCCAGCAGCTCTGGACAGATTTACTACGAGCAGTACTTC.

The sample holds many counts of this clonotype. The V gene is TRBV20-1, the J gene TRBJ2-7; 8 nucleotides match TRBD1. Trimming at V came to 0 bases and at J to 5 bases, leaving 6 bases not matched to a gene. Germline CDR1 reads DFQATT; CDR2 reads SNEGSKA (reference sequence). The CDR3 spans 14 residues. The CDR3 region has the DNA TGCAGTGCTAGAGATACCAGGGGGCGTGACGAGCAGTACTTC. Residues: CSARDTRGRDEQYF.

This clonotype has at least ten counts. The rearrangement links TRBV10-3 to TRBJ2-2, with D perhaps TRBD1 (6 bases). Germline loops: CDR1 ENHRY, CDR2 SYGVKD. This CDR3 contains 14 residues. Between the trimmed V and J ends, which lost 8 bases and 1 base, there was a span of 11 bases. This CDR3 is CAIEQGRNTGELFF. The CDR3 nucleotides are TGTGCCATCGAACAGGGACGGAACACCGGGGAGCTGTTTTTT.

This clonotype was observed many times. The chain combines TRBV29-1 with TRBJ1-1; possible D gene TRBD1, 5 bases. Germline CDR1 SQVTM, CDR2 ANQGSEA. The CDR3 covers 14 residues. Deletions cut 8 bases from V and 4 bases from J, with 20 bases between. The CDR3 region is CSFFQGGARTEAFF. The CDR3 DNA sequence: TGCAGCTTCTTTCAGGGAGGCGCGCGCACTGAAGCTTTCTTT.

This clonotype was counted many times. The chain is built from TRBV6-5 and TRBJ2-5, with D tentatively TRBD1 or TRBD2 (6 bases each). Germline CDR1 reads MNHEY; CDR2 reads SVGAGI. The CDR3 totals 14 residues. The V end was cut by 2 bases, the J end by 5 bases, with 12 bases between. CDR3 sequence reads: CASSYRGPEETQYF. The CDR3 DNA reads TGTGCCAGCAGTTACCGGGGGCCGGAGGAGACCCAGTACTTC.

This clonotype was counted ten times or more. The chain carries TRBV6-6 and TRBJ1-2; 7 nucleotides match TRBD1. This CDR3 has 14 residues. Germline loops: CDR1 MNHNY, CDR2 SVGAGI (reference sequence). Trimming took 4 bases from V and 2 from J; bases not matched to a gene: 4. The CDR3 coding sequence is TGTGCCAGCAGTTCTCAGGGGGTCAACTATGGCTACACCTTC. This translates into CASSSQGVNYGYTF.

This clonotype occurred many times. The chain combines TRBV29-1 with TRBJ1-2, with no clear D. Germline V CDR1 and CDR2: SQVTM, ANQGSEA. There are 12 residues in the CDR3. Trimming removed 3 bases at V and 4 bases at J, with 9 bases between. The CDR3 loop is CSVDQAFYGYTF. The CDR3 region has the DNA TGCAGCGTTGACCAGGCCTTCTATGGCTACACCTTC.

This clonotype was recorded many times. This sequence joins TRBV11-2 and TRBJ2-1; D gene uncertain. Trimming left V 1 base short and J 6 bases short, with 4 bases between. This CDR3 is built from 12 residues. CDR1 and CDR2 (germline): SGHAT, FQNNGV. The CDR3 region is CASSLVVNEQFF. CDR3 sequence (DNA): TGTGCCAGCAGCTTAGTGGTCAATGAGCAGTTCTTC.

This clonotype was seen ten or more times. The chain combines TRBV11-2 with TRBJ1-2, with TRBD1 matching 10 bases. Trimming removed 4 bases from V and 7 bases from J; junction bases left unmatched: 9. CDR1 and CDR2 from the germline V gene are SGHAT and FQNNGV. The CDR3 runs 15 residues. DNA for the CDR3: TGTGCCAGCAGCTCATTGCGGGGACAGGGGATTGGCTACACCTTC. Amino acid sequence: CASSSLRGQGIGYTF. The entire variable domain, with the rest obtained from reference TRBV11-2 and TRBJ1-2, is as follows: EAGVAQSPRYKIIEKRQSVAFWCNPISGHATLYWYQQILGQGPKLLIQFQNNGVVDDSQLPKDRFSAERLKGVDSTLKIQPAKLEDSAVYLCASSSLRGQGIGYTFGSGTRLTVV.

This clonotype was seen repeatedly, ten times or more. This sequence joins TRBV20-1 and TRBJ1-1, with 9 bases matching TRBD1. From germline, CDR1 is DFQATT and CDR2 SNEGSKA (reference sequence). CDR3 length: 14 residues. After removal of 4 bases from V and 1 base from J, the junction contained 4 bases not matched to a gene. Written as DNA, the CDR3 is TGCAGTGCTACGGACAGGGGAAAGAACACTGAAGCTTTCTTT. Amino acid sequence: CSATDRGKNTEAFF.

This clonotype has at least ten counts. This chain joins TRBV10-3 and TRBJ2-7; D is ambiguous. CDR1 and CDR2 (germline): ENHRY, SYGVKD. The CDR3 covers 14 residues. V lost 8 bases and J lost 7, with 21 bases in between. The CDR3 loop is CAISVAAPTREQYF. The CDR3 nucleotides are TGTGCCATCTCTGTCGCGGCCCCGACTCGGGAGCAGTACTTC.

This clonotype has ten or more counts. This chain joins TRBV18 and TRBJ2-1; tentative D call: TRBD1 (5 bases). The CDR3 has 13 amino acids. Germline lookup yields CDR1 KGHSH and CDR2 LQKENI. With 1 base removed from V and 10 bases from J, the gap between germline ends came to 11 bases. The CDR3 here is CASSPRQGREQFF. As DNA, the CDR3 is TGTGCCAGCTCACCACGCCAGGGTAGGGAGCAGTTCTTC.

This clonotype has a count of ten or more. V gene TRBV11-2 combines with J gene TRBJ1-2; TRBD1 agrees at 9 bases. This CDR3 comprises 16 residues. V gave up 5 bases and J gave up 2 bases; unmatched junction bases: 9. CDR1 SGHAT and CDR2 FQNNGV come from the germline V gene. CDR3 sequence: CASSPHRDRVNYGYTF. The DNA of the CDR3 is TGTGCCAGCAGCCCCCACCGGGACAGGGTAAACTATGGCTACACCTTC.